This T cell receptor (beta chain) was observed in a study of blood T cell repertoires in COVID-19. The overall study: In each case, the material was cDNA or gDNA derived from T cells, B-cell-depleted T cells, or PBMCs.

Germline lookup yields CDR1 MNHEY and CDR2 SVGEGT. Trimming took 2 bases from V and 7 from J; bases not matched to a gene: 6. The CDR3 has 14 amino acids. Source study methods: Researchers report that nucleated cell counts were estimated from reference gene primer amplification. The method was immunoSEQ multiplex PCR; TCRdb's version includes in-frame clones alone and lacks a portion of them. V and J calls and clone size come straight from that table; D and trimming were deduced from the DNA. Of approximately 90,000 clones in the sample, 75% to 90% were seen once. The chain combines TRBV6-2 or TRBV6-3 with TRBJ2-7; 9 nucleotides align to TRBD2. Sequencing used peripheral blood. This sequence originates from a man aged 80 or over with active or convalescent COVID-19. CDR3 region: CASSYSGRTGEQYF. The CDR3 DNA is TGTGCCAGCAGTTACAGCGGGAGGACGGGAGAGCAGTACTTC.